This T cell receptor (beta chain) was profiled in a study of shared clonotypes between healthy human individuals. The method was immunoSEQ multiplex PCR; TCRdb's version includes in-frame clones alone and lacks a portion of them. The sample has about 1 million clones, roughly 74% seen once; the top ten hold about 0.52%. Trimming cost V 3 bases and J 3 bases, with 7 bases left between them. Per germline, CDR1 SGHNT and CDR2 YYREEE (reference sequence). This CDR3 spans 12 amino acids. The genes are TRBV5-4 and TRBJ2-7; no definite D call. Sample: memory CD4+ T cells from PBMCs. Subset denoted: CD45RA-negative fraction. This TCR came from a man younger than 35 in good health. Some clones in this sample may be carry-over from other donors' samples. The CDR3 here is CASSSLGYEQYF. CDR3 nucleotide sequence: TGTGCCAGCAGCTCTTTGGGCTACGAGCAGTACTTC.